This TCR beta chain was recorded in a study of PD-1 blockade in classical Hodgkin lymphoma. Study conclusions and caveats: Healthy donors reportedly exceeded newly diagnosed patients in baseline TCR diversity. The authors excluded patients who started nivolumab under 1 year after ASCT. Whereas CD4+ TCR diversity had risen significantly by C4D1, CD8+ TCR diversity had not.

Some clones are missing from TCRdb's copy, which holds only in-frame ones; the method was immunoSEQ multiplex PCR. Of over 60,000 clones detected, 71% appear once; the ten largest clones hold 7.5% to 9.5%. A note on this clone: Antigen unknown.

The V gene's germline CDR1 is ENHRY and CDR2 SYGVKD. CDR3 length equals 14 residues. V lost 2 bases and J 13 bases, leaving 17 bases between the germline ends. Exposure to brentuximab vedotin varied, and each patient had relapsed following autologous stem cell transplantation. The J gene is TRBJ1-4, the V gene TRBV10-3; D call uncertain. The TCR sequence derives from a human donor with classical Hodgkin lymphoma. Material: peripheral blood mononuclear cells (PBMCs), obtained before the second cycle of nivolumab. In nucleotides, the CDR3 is TGTGCCATCAGTGAGCCCCTGAGGCCCTTTACACTGTTTTTT. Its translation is CAISEPLRPFTLFF.